This T cell receptor beta chain was captured by sequencing in a study of Ad26.COV2.S vaccination and SARS-CoV-2 variants. Study summary: Donor was assigned to the Ad26.COV2.S arm of trial COV1001. Recipients of Ad26.COV2.S got it intramuscularly, once or twice 56 days apart.

Clones were read by immunoSEQ multiplex PCR, and TCRdb kept only the in-frame ones, dropping some. The sample holds about 380,000 clones, 83% seen once. Germline V CDR1 and CDR2: SGHRS, YFSETQ. This CDR3 has 15 amino acids. Trimming left V 0 bases short and J 6 bases short, with 15 bases between. Treatment in this sample: roughly 20 received Ad26.COV2.S at low or high dose, single or two shots; several received placebo; per-sample allocation not given. Sampling was performed 63 days after the first vaccine or placebo injection. In Boston, the donor was an adult between 18-55 years of age. The rearrangement links TRBV5-1 to TRBJ1-2, with D uncertain. The source material was peripheral blood, sampled in a trial of Ad26.COV2.S vaccine versus placebo. The sequence was obtained from a person between 18 and 65 years old who received the Ad26.COV2.S COVID-19 vaccine or a placebo. As DNA, the CDR3 is TGCGCCAGCAGCTTGGCCGTCAACACGCGGGATGGCTACACCTTC. Translation: CASSLAVNTRDGYTF. Variable domain in full (rest from reference TRBV5-1 and TRBJ1-2): KAGVTQTPRYLIKTRGQQVTLSCSPISGHRSVSWYQQTPGQGLQFLFEYFSETQRNKGNFPGRFSGRQFSNSRSEMNVSTLELGDSALYLCASSLAVNTRDGYTFGSGTRLTVV.